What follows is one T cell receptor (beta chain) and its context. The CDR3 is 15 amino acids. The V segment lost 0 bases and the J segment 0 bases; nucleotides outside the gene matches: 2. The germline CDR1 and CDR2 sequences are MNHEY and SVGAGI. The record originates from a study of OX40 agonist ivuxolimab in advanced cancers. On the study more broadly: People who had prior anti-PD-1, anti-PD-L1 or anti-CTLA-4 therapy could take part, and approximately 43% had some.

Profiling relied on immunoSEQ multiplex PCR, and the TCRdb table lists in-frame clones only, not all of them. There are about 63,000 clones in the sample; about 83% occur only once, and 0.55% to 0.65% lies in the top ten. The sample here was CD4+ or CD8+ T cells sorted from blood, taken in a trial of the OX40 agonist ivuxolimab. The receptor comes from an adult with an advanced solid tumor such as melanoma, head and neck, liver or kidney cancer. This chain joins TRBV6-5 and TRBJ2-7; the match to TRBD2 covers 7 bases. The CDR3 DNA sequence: TGTGCCAGCAGTTACTCGGGAGGGACCTCCTACGAGCAGTACTTC. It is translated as CASSYSGGTSYEQYF.